This is a list of T cell receptor beta chains from one sample in a study of cytomegalovirus exposure and HLA in healthy donors. Assay used: immunoSEQ multiplex PCR; TCRdb lists only in-frame clones, some missing. The table records over 150,000 clones, approximately 72% of them present only once. Sequences were obtained from PBMCs. Receptors were obtained from a man aged 18-30 years in good health and CMV-seronegative. The conserved cysteine and the conserved F or W are not part of the CDR3 here. The order of the fields is J gene, V gene, CDR3 length, CDR3 protein.

TRBJ2-7	TRBV10-3	13	AISVDEGVGYEQY
TRBJ2-4	TRBV7-9	14	SSSPPRKGEGNIQY
TRBJ2-7	TRBV9	13	ASSPNEESSYEQY
TRBJ2-5	TRBV2	12	ANTQRDHEETQY
TRBJ1-2	TRBV5-1	13	ASSQDRGSNYGYT
TRBJ2-3	TRBV4-3	15	ASSNYLPSGGEHTQY
TRBJ1-2	TRBV7-9	13	ASSGPGNVNYGYT
TRBJ1-5	TRBV19	11	ASSTQGRQPQH
TRBJ2-5	TRBV5-1	11	ASAPSGGETQY
TRBJ2-3	TRBV12-5	12	ASGLGASTDTQY
TRBJ1-2	TRBV6-4	13	ASSDSPTGSYGYT
TRBJ2-7	TRBV28	12	ASATDILLRVQY
TRBJ2-7	TRBV18	11	ASSQTPTYEQY
TRBJ1-1	TRBV7-8	10	ASSPHNTEAF
TRBJ2-1	TRBV5-4	14	ASSIRPAGTGNEQF
TRBJ2-7	TRBV6-5	11	ASSNRGAYEQY
TRBJ1-3	TRBV9	12	ASSATVSGNTIY
TRBJ1-2	TRBV7-9	13	SSSLPQDTNYGYT
TRBJ1-5	TRBV7-8	13	ASSSRGHSNQPQH
.	TRBV13	12	ASSPGQGINEQY
TRBJ2-5	TRBV15	13	ATSRITGEGETQY
TRBJ2-5	TRBV4-3	10	ASSQDSGEQY
TRBJ2-5	TRBV4-3	13	ASSQEADGVRTQY
TRBJ2-7	TRBV7-9	12	SSSLSGLPYEQY
TRBJ1-1	TRBV18	12	ASSPPMDRGEAF
TRBJ1-5	TRBV10-1	14	ASSEVRPGGDQPQH
TRBJ1-1	TRBV2	12	AWPDRVLNTEAF
TRBJ2-7	TRBV5-6	12	ASSATGVVREQY
TRBJ1-1	TRBV7-9	14	ASSPSRGTANTEAF
TRBJ2-1	TRBV29-1	15	SVEDLRPSRTYNEQF
TRBJ2-7	TRBV9	14	ASSVGWLAGSYEQY
TRBJ1-5	TRBV4-3	13	ASSQDFTGEGPQH
TRBJ2-3	TRBV7-2	10	ASSLSFGPQY
TRBJ2-7	TRBV7-9	12	ASSLLGGSYEQY
TRBJ1-1	TRBV18	13	ASSPLQGADTEAF